These 20 T cell receptor beta chains were sequenced from one sample in a study of immune reconstitution after stem cell transplant in scleroderma. TCRdb reanalysed the RT-PCR reads using MiXCR and keeps one entry per CDR3 protein. Here the sample spans 2,600 or so distinct CDR3 sequences, about a tenth being singletons. This sample was gathered before or after autologous hematopoietic stem cell transplantation (not recorded which). These receptors came from a female donor with systemic sclerosis.

By share of the sample, this clonotype is large. J is TRBJ2-5 and V is TRBV6-2 or TRBV6-3; no clear D. From germline, CDR1 is MNHEY and CDR2 SVGEGT. Trimming took off 2 bases at V and 4 bases at J, with 14 bases between the two ends. This CDR3 contains 15 residues. The CDR3 DNA reads as TGTGCCAGCAGTTACCCACCAAGGTTGAGAGAGACCCAGTACTTC. It codes for CASSYPPRLRETQYF.

The V call is TRBV29-1, the J call TRBJ2-1, with D tentatively TRBD1 or TRBD2 (5 bases each). Trimming stripped 4 bases from V and 8 bases from J, with 15 bases between. This CDR3 has 13 amino acids. Germline V gene sequence: CDR1 SQVTM, CDR2 ANQGSEA. For the CDR3, the DNA is TGCAGCGTTGCTGACCTTCGAGGGGATGAGCAGTTCTTC. Its translation: CSVADLRGDEQFF.

The rearrangement uses TRBV27 and TRBJ2-2, with TRBD1 matching over 7 bases. This CDR3 is 15 amino acids long. CDR1 is MNHEY, CDR2 SMNVEV, per germline (reference sequence). The J segment lost 2 bases and the V segment lost 5 bases, leaving 5 bases of the junction unmatched. The chain's CDR3 is CASSTYRGNTGELFF. The CDR3 DNA is TGTGCCAGCAGTACCTACAGGGGAAACACCGGGGAGCTGTTTTTT.

This clonotype is termed medium-sized. The chain carries TRBV4-1 and TRBJ2-7, with 8 bases matching TRBD1. V lost 4 bases and J lost 2; bases outside the gene matches: 7. CDR3 size: 15 residues. Germline-derived CDR1 and CDR2 are MGHRA and YSYEKL. CDR3 residues: CASSLMPDRAYEQYF. CDR3 DNA: TGCGCCAGCAGCCTCATGCCGGACAGGGCCTACGAGCAGTACTTC.

This clonotype is deemed medium-sized (0.01 to 0.1%). This sequence joins TRBV7-9 and TRBJ2-7; TRBD1 might be the D (6 bases). The ends were cut back, 5 bases at V and 2 bases at J, with 13 bases in the middle. The germline CDR1 and CDR2 sequences are SEHNR and FQNEAQ (reference sequence). This CDR3 spans 14 amino acids. This chain's CDR3 is CASSPRDKTYEQYF. As DNA, the CDR3 is TGTGCCAGCAGCCCCCGGGACAAGACCTACGAGCAGTACTTC.

The J gene is TRBJ2-1, the V gene TRBV30, with D possibly being TRBD1 (5 bases). V lost 8 bases, J lost 4 bases, and 12 bases lay in between. Germline CDR1 reads GTSNPN; CDR2 reads SVGIG (reference sequence). CDR3 length: 12 amino acids. The CDR3 here is CALWGPYNEQFF. CDR3 nucleotide sequence: TGTGCCCTCTGGGGCCCTTACAATGAGCAGTTCTTC.

In its sample, this clonotype ranks as medium-sized. The chain carries TRBV27 and TRBJ1-5; TRBD1 aligns across 7 bases. CDR3 length equals 14 residues. The germline gives CDR1 MNHEY, CDR2 SMNVEV (reference sequence). V lost 5 bases and J lost 6; bases outside the gene matches: 7. The CDR3 protein is CASSLDRVAQPQHF. CDR3 DNA: TGTGCCAGCAGTCTCGACAGGGTCGCTCAGCCCCAGCATTTT.

J is TRBJ2-2 and V is TRBV5-1; 8 bases agree with TRBD1. Germline CDR1 and CDR2: SGHRS and YFSETQ. The CDR3 totals 15 residues. With V trimmed by 0 bases and J by 3 bases, 1 base remained unmatched. The CDR3 spells CASSLDRGDTGELFF. The CDR3, as DNA: TGCGCCAGCAGCTTGGACAGGGGGGACACCGGGGAGCTGTTTTTT.

This clonotype ranks as medium-sized. V usage is TRBV5-1 and J usage is TRBJ2-1; 8 positions agree with TRBD2. Trimming at V came to 2 bases and at J to 5 bases, leaving 9 bases not matched to a gene. CDR1 is SGHRS and CDR2 is YFSETQ in the germline V gene. The CDR3 extends over 16 amino acids. In DNA form, the CDR3 reads TGCGCCAGCAGCTTCGGGAGGGGAAGCGGTGACAATGAGCAGTTCTTC. Translated, it gives CASSFGRGSGDNEQFF.

Sample share makes this clonotype medium-sized. This sequence joins TRBV5-5 and TRBJ2-7, with 7 bases fitting TRBD1. The germline V gene encodes CDR1 SGHKS and CDR2 YYEKEE (reference sequence). After removal of 3 bases from V and 3 bases from J, the junction contained 9 bases not matched to a gene. This CDR3 has 15 amino acids. CDR3: CASSSTGLGDYEQYF. In nucleotides, the CDR3 is TGTGCCAGCAGCTCGACAGGGTTAGGGGACTACGAGCAGTACTTC.

This clonotype is termed medium-sized. CDR3 residues: CASSLRGYQPQHF. The CDR3, as DNA: TGTGCCAGCAGTCTTAGGGGGTACCAGCCCCAGCATTTT. The V gene is TRBV7-8, the J gene TRBJ1-5; a possible D gene is TRBD1 (6 bases). Trimming took 6 bases from V and 7 from J, leaving 13 bases between them. The length of the CDR3 is 13 residues. Germline V gene sequence: CDR1 SGHVS, CDR2 FQNEAQ.

This clonotype was counted at least ten times. The rearrangement uses TRBV30 and TRBJ2-2; the D gene is possibly TRBD1 (5 bases). The CDR3 runs to 14 residues. Germline-derived CDR1 and CDR2 are GTSNPN and SVGIG (reference sequence). Trimming stripped 0 bases from V and 2 bases from J, with 7 bases between. The CDR3 protein is CAWSVDSNTGELFF. As DNA, the CDR3 is TGTGCCTGGAGTGTTGACAGTAACACCGGGGAGCTGTTTTTT.

Within the sample, this clonotype is medium-sized. CDR3: CASSPTGGNQPQHF. CDR3 nucleotides: TGTGCCAGCTCACCCACAGGGGGAAATCAGCCCCAGCATTTT. This chain links TRBV18 with TRBJ1-5; 8 bases line up with TRBD1. The CDR3 is made up of 14 amino acids. Looked up from germline, CDR1 is KGHSH and CDR2 is LQKENI. Trimming took 3 bases from V and 4 from J; bases not matched to a gene: 2.

This clonotype is medium-sized. CDR3 sequence reads: CASSLWGAAENEKLFF. CDR3 DNA sequence: TGCGCCAGCAGCTTGTGGGGGGCAGCCGAGAATGAAAAACTGTTTTTT. The gene calls are TRBV5-1 and TRBJ1-4; D may be TRBD1 (6 bases). This CDR3 spans 16 amino acids. Germline-derived CDR1 and CDR2 are SGHRS and YFSETQ. Trimming took off 1 base at V and 5 bases at J, with 15 bases between the two ends.

By share, this clonotype ranks as medium-sized. The V and J genes are TRBV24-1 and TRBJ2-1; D might be TRBD1 (6 bases). The CDR3 has 16 amino acids. Germline V lookup: CDR1 KGHDR, CDR2 SFDVKD. The V gene lost 5 bases and the J gene lost 7 bases, with 20 bases spanning the gap. The CDR3 sequence: CATSAGTTMSKNEQFF. DNA for the CDR3: TGTGCCACCAGTGCGGGGACAACTATGTCCAAAAATGAGCAGTTCTTC.

This clonotype is termed medium-sized. The rearrangement uses TRBV29-1 and TRBJ1-1, with a possible D match to TRBD1 (6 bases). CDR3 length equals 13 residues. Germline V CDR1 and CDR2: SQVTM, ANQGSEA. With 6 bases removed from V and 8 bases from J, the gap between germline ends came to 19 bases. CDR3 sequence: CSVEIGADREAFF. In DNA, the CDR3 is TGCAGCGTCGAGATAGGAGCGGACAGAGAAGCTTTCTTT. Looking up the rest from reference TRBV29-1 and TRBJ1-1 gives the full variable domain: SAVISQKPSRDICQRGTSLTIQCQVDSQVTMMFWYRQQPGQSLTLIATANQGSEATYESGFVIDKFPISRPNLTFSTLTVSNMSPEDSSIYLCSVEIGADREAFFGQGTRLTVV.

In its sample, this clonotype was seen a few times. This sequence may be a read error, since a much larger clone differs from it by one base. V usage is TRBV30 and J usage is TRBJ1-1; 8 bases are a match to TRBD1. V shed 0 bases, J shed 11 bases, and the junction held 23 bases outside the gene matches. The CDR3 is 18 residues long. Germline CDR1 and CDR2: GTSNPN and SVGIG (reference sequence). The CDR3 is CAWSVALRPGTGGPMAFF. The CDR3 DNA is TGTGCCTGGAGTGTAGCGCTCCGCCCCGGGACAGGAGGGCCTATGGCTTTCTTT. The complete variable domain, with remaining parts taken from reference TRBV30 and TRBJ1-1, reads SQTIHQWPATLVQPVGSPLSLECTVEGTSNPNLYWYRQAAGRGLQLLFYSVGIGQISSEVPQNLSASRPQDRQFILSSKKLLLSDSGFYLCAWSVALRPGTGGPMAFFGQGTRLTVV.

This clonotype is termed large. The chain is built from TRBV12-3 or TRBV12-4 and TRBJ1-5, with TRBD1 identical over 9 bases. J gave up 7 bases and V 4 bases, and 2 bases lay outside the gene matches. The CDR3 covers 13 residues. The CDR3 reads CASSWGQGQPQHF. The CDR3 DNA reads TGTGCCAGCAGTTGGGGACAGGGCCAGCCCCAGCATTTT.

This chain links TRBV7-9 with TRBJ1-1, with TRBD1 matching 7 bases. V shed 5 bases and J 6 bases; nucleotides not matched to a gene: 15. CDR1 is SEHNR, CDR2 FQNEAQ, per germline (reference sequence). The CDR3 covers 16 residues. The CDR3 region has the DNA TGTGCCAGCAGCCCCGGACAGGTAGACTCGGGGGCTGAAGCTTTCTTT. Protein: CASSPGQVDSGAEAFF. Supplemented by reference TRBV7-9 and TRBJ1-1, the full variable domain reads DTGVSQNPRHKITKRGQNVTFRCDPISEHNRLYWYRQTLGQGPEFLTYFQNEAQLEKSRLLSDRFSAERPKGSFSTLEIQRTEQGDSAMYLCASSPGQVDSGAEAFFGQGTRLTVV.

By proportion, this clonotype is medium-sized. The CDR3 reads CASSGWTGEQYF. DNA for the CDR3: TGTGCCAGCAGTGGGTGGACAGGGGAGCAGTACTTC. This chain joins TRBV2 and TRBJ2-7; 8 nucleotides agree with TRBD1. The length of the CDR3 is 12 residues. V dropped 4 bases and J dropped 7; count of bases not matched to a gene: 3. Germline assignment: CDR1 SNHLY and CDR2 FYNNEI. The full variable domain, completed using reference TRBV2 and TRBJ2-7, is EPEVTQTPSHQVTQMGQEVILRCVPISNHLYFYWYRQILGQKVEFLVSFYNNEISEKSEIFDDQFSVERPDGSNFTLKIRSTKLEDSAMYFCASSGWTGEQYFGPGTRLTVT.